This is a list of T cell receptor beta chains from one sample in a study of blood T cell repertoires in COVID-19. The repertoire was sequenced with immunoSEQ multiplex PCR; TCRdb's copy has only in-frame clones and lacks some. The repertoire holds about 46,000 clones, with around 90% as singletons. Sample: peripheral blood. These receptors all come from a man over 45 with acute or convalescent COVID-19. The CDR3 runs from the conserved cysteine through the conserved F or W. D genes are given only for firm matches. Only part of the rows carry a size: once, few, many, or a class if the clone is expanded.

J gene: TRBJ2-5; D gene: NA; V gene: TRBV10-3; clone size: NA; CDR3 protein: CAISESAPGFETQYF; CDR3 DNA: TGTGCCATCAGTGAGTCGGCTCCGGGATTCGAGACCCAGTACTTC
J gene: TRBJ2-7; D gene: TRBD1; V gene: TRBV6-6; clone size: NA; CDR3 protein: CASSYPTGGSSYEQYF; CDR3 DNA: TGTGCCAGCAGTTACCCGACAGGGGGTTCCTCCTACGAGCAGTACTTC
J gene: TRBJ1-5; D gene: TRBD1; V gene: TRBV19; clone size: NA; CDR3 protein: CASSLDRRDQPQHF; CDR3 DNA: TGTGCCAGTAGTTTGGACAGGAGAGATCAGCCCCAGCATTTT
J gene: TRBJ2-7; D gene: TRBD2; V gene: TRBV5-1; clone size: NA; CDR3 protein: CASSLSTSGRGASYEQYF; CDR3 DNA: TGCGCCAGCAGCTTGAGTACTAGCGGGAGGGGAGCGTCCTACGAGCAGTACTTC
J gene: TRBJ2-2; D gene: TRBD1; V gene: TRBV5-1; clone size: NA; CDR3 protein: CASSSDRVLTGELFF; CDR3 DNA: TGCGCCAGCAGCTCGGACAGGGTTCTAACCGGGGAGCTGTTTTTT
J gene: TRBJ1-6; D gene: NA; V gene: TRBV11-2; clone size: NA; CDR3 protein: CASSFRSRSYNSPLHF; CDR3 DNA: TGTGCCAGCAGCTTTCGGAGTCGCTCCTATAATTCACCCCTCCACTTT
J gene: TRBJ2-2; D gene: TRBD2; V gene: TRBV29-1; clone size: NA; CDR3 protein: CSVVVGGLAGDTGELFF; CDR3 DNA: TGCAGCGTGGTGGTCGGCGGACTAGCGGGAGACACCGGGGAGCTGTTTTTT
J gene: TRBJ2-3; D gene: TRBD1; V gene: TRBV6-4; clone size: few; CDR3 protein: CASSPGQGTDTQYF; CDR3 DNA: TGTGCCAGCAGTCCGGGACAGGGCACAGATACGCAGTATTTT
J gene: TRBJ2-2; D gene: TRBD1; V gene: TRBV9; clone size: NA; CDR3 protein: CASSQSGGGELFF; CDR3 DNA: TGTGCCAGCAGCCAATCAGGGGGCGGGGAGCTGTTTTTT
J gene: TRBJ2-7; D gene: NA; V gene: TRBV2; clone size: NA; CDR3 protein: CASSSDSYEQYF; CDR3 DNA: TGTGCCAGCAGCTCGGACAGCTACGAGCAGTACTTC
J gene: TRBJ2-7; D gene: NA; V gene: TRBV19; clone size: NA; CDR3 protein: CASSIPGNRYEQYF; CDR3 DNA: TGTGCCAGTAGTATCCCCGGGAATCGATACGAGCAGTACTTC
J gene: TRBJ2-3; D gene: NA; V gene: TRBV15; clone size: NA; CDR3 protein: CATSRRSDTQYF; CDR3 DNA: TGTGCCACCAGCAGGAGGTCTGATACGCAGTATTTT
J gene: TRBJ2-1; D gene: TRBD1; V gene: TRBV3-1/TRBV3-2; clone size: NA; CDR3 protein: CASSTLTGLYNEQFF; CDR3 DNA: TGTGCCAGCAGCACCCTGACAGGGTTGTACAATGAGCAGTTCTTC
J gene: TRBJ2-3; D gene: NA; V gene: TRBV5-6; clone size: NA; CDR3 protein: CASGAQGDTQYF; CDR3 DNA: TGTGCCAGCGGGGCTCAGGGGGATACGCAGTATTTT
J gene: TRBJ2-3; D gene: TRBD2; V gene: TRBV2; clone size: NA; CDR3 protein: CASSDSTSGGSTDTQYF; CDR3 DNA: TGTGCCAGCAGTGATTCGACTAGCGGGGGCTCGACAGATACGCAGTATTTT
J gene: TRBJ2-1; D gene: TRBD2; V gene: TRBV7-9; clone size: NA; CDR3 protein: CASSLSGAGEAYNEQFF; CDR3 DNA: TGTGCCAGCAGCTTATCCGGAGCGGGAGAGGCATACAATGAGCAGTTCTTC
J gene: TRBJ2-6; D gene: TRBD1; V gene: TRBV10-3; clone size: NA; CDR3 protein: CAIRRDRSSGANVLTF; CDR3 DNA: TGTGCCATCAGGAGGGACAGGAGCTCTGGGGCCAACGTCCTGACTTTC
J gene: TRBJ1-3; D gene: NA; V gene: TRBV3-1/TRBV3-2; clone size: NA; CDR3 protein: CASSQDRAGNTIYF; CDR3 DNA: TGTGCCAGCAGCCAAGACAGGGCTGGAAACACCATATATTTT
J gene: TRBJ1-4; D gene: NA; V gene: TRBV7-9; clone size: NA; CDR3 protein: CASSLNFADNPEKLFF; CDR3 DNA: TGTGCCAGCAGCTTAAACTTCGCCGATAATCCTGAAAAACTGTTTTTT
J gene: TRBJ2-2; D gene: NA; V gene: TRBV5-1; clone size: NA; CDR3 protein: CASSLGAGNTGELFF; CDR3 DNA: TGCGCCAGCAGCTTGGGGGCCGGGAACACCGGGGAGCTGTTTTTT
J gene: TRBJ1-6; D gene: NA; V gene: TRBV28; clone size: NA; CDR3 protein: CASSFEVSPLHF; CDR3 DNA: TGTGCCAGCAGTTTTGAGGTTTCACCCCTCCACTTT
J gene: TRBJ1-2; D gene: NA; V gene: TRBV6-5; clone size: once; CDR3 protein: CASGQGRGQHGYTF; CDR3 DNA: TGTGCCAGCGGGCAGGGTCGTGGGCAGCATGGCTACACCTTC
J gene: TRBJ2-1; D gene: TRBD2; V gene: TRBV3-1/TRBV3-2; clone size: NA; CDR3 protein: CASSPTSGGYSSYNEQFF; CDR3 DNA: TGTGCCAGCAGCCCGACTAGCGGGGGGTACAGCTCCTACAATGAGCAGTTCTTC
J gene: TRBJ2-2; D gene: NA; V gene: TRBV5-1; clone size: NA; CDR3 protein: CASSLIGTRGTGELFF; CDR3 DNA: TGCGCCAGCAGCTTAATCGGGACAAGGGGGACCGGGGAGCTGTTTTTT
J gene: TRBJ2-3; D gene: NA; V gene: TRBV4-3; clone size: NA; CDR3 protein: CASSPQTQGDTQYF; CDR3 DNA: TGCGCCAGCAGCCCCCAAACCCAGGGAGATACGCAGTATTTT
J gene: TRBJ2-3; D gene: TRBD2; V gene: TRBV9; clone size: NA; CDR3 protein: CASSVGVWTSGKTDTQYF; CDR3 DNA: TGTGCCAGCAGCGTAGGAGTGTGGACTAGCGGAAAAACAGATACGCAGTATTTT
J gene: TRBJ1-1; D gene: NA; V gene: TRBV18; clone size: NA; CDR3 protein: CASFTTRGNTEAFF; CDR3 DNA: TGTGCCAGCTTCACGACCAGGGGGAACACTGAAGCTTTCTTT
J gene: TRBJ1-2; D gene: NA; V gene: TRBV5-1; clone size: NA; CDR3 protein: CASSSDGVYGYTF; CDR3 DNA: TGCGCCAGCAGCTCCGACGGGGTCTATGGCTACACCTTC
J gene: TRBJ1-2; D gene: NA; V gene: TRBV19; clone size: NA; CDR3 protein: CASSIGGGGVGYTF; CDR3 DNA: TGTGCCAGTAGTATAGGCGGCGGGGGCGTCGGCTACACCTTC
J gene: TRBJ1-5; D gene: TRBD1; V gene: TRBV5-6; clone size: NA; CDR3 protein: CASSLGQGLGQPQHF; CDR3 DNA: TGTGCCAGCAGTTTGGGACAGGGTTTGGGTCAGCCCCAGCATTTT
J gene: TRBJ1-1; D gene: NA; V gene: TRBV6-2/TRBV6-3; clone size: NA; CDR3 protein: CASSLTWVANTEAFF; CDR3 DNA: TGTGCCAGCAGTCTGACTTGGGTCGCCAACACTGAAGCTTTCTTT
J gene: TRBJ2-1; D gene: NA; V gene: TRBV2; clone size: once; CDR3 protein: CASKTVSYNEQFF; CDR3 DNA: TGTGCCAGCAAGACAGTCTCCTACAATGAGCAGTTCTTC
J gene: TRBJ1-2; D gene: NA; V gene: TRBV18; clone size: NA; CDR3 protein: CASSLRQAYYGYTF; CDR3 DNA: TGTGCCAGCTCACTGAGACAGGCGTACTATGGCTACACCTTC
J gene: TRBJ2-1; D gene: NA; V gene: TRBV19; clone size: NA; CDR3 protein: CASSIAYNEQFF; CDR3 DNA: TGTGCCAGTAGTATAGCATACAATGAGCAGTTCTTC
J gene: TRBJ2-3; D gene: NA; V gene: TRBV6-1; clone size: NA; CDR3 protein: CASRQSRGGADTQYF; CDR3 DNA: TGTGCCAGCAGGCAATCTCGTGGAGGGGCAGATACGCAGTATTTT
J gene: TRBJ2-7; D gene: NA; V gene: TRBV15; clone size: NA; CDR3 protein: CATSRDRGREQYF; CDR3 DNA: TGTGCCACCAGCAGAGATCGAGGCCGCGAGCAGTACTTC
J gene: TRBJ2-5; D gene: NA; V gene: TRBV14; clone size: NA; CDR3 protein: CASSHSETQYF; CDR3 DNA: TGTGCCAGCAGCCACTCTGAGACCCAGTACTTC
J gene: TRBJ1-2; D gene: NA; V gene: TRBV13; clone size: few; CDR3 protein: CASLRGYTF; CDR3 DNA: TGTGCCAGTCTCCGTGGCTACACCTTC
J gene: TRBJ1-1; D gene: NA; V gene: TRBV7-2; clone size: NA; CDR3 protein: CASSLATVNTEAFF; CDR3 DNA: TGTGCCAGCAGCTTAGCCACAGTCAACACTGAAGCTTTCTTT